Shown below are 19 T cell receptor beta chains from a single sample sequenced in a study of CD8 T cells in Susac syndrome. Random hexamers were used to reverse transcribe the RNA input (about 0.5 to 1 ug). TCRdb reanalysed the immunoSEQ multiplex PCR reads using MiXCR and keeps one entry per CDR3 protein. Of 200,000 or so distinct CDR3 sequences listed, approximately 95% were seen once; the top ten hold 0.075% to 0.1%. Material for sequencing was CD4+ T cells from PBMCs. These receptors came from a human donor with Susac syndrome.

J is TRBJ2-1 and V is TRBV9, with TRBD2 matching over 8 bases. Germline V CDR1 and CDR2: SGDLS, YYNGEE. V lost 1 base to trimming and J lost 12 bases; unmatched junction nucleotides: 6. The CDR3 consists of 13 residues. The CDR3 protein is CASSVKGAGGQFF. In nucleotides, the CDR3 is TGTGCCAGCAGCGTAAAAGGGGCGGGGGGGCAGTTCTTC. The full variable domain, with the rest looked up from reference TRBV9 and TRBJ2-1, is DSGVTQTPKHLITATGQRVTLRCSPRSGDLSVYWYQQSLDQGLQFLIQYYNGEERAKGNILERFSAQQFPDLHSELNLSSLELGDSALYFCASSVKGAGGQFFGPGTRLTVL.

This clonotype has only one observation. The rearrangement uses TRBV20-1 and TRBJ1-2; D is unresolved. Germline V gene data show CDR1 as DFQATT and CDR2 as SNEGSKA (reference sequence). Trimming cost V 1 base and J 6 bases, with 9 bases left between them. The CDR3 has 12 amino acids. CDR3 loop: CSARAQGHGYTF. For the CDR3, the DNA is TGCAGTGCTAGAGCCCAAGGACATGGCTACACCTTC.

This sequence joins TRBV12-5 and TRBJ2-1, with unresolved D. V was shortened by 1 base and J by 8 bases, with 12 bases between the two germline ends. Looked up from germline, CDR1 is LGHNT and CDR2 is FRNRAP. This CDR3 has 14 residues. The CDR3 spells CASGLDPTWDEQFF. CDR3 nucleotides: TGTGCTAGTGGTTTGGACCCCACGTGGGATGAGCAGTTCTTC.

The chain recombines TRBV29-1 with TRBJ2-3; D uncertain. Germline CDR1 is SQVTM and CDR2 is ANQGSEA. This CDR3 has 10 residues. V lost 8 bases to trimming and J lost 2 bases, with 5 bases between them. CDR3: CSILTDTQYF. Here the CDR3 DNA reads TGCAGCATCCTCACAGATACGCAGTATTTT.

This sequence joins TRBV11-2 and TRBJ1-1, with D tentatively TRBD1 (6 bases). Trimming shortened V by 1 base and J by 6 bases, and 12 bases separated the two germline ends. Germline lookup yields CDR1 SGHAT and CDR2 FQNNGV. The length of the CDR3 is 14 residues. CDR3: CASSLGTGRPEAFF. DNA of the CDR3: TGTGCCAGCAGCTTAGGCACAGGGCGGCCTGAAGCTTTCTTT.

CDR3 sequence (DNA): TGCGCCAGCAGCGGCCTAGGGGCGGAAGATACGCAGTATTTT. Amino acid sequence: CASSGLGAEDTQYF. This chain joins TRBV5-1 and TRBJ2-3; TRBD1 might be the D (5 bases). The length of the CDR3 is 14 residues. Germline CDR1 is SGHRS and CDR2 is YFSETQ. The V end was cut by 4 bases, the J end by 5 bases, with 14 bases between.

This clonotype was observed a few times. This chain links TRBV11-2 with TRBJ1-5, with D perhaps matching TRBD1 (5 bases). The germline V gene encodes CDR1 SGHAT and CDR2 FQNNGV. The germline V and J ends were trimmed by 5 bases and 4 bases, with 6 bases remaining between them. CDR3 length equals 12 residues. This CDR3 reads CASSGGNQPQHF. The CDR3 bases are TGTGCCAGCAGCGGGGGTAATCAGCCCCAGCATTTT.

V and J are TRBV11-2 and TRBJ1-2, with D uncertain. V shed 4 bases and J shed 1 base, with 4 bases lying between them. The CDR3 has 12 residues. Germline values: CDR1 SGHAT, CDR2 FQNNGV. The CDR3 bases are TGTGCCAGCAGCTCAGTTAACTATGGCTACACCTTC. This translates into CASSSVNYGYTF.

V and J are TRBV5-4 and TRBJ1-4; D uncertain. V was shortened by 1 base and J by 4 bases, with 5 bases between the two germline ends. The length of the CDR3 is 13 residues. The germline gives CDR1 SGHNT, CDR2 YYREEE (reference sequence). CDR3 in amino acids: CASSLRINEKLFF. In DNA form, the CDR3 reads TGTGCCAGCAGCTTGAGGATTAATGAAAAACTGTTTTTT. The full variable domain, with the rest looked up from reference TRBV5-4 and TRBJ1-4, is ETGVTQSPTHLIKTRGQQVTLRCSSQSGHNTVSWYQQALGQGPQFIFQYYREEENGRGNFPPRFSGLQFPNYSSELNVNALELDDSALYLCASSLRINEKLFFGSGTQLSVL.

This clonotype was seen only once. This chain uses TRBV18 with TRBJ2-7; no clear D gene. The germline V gene has CDR1 KGHSH and CDR2 LQKENI. V lost 1 base and J lost 1, with 26 bases in between. This CDR3 has 20 residues. The CDR3 nucleotides read TGTGCCAGCTCACCACTGAATCGTGAGGCGCCCACCGCGGTTTCCTACGAGCAGTACTTC. Translation: CASSPLNREAPTAVSYEQYF. Looking up the rest from reference TRBV18 and TRBJ2-7 gives the full variable domain: NAGVMQNPRHLVRRRGQEARLRCSPMKGHSHVYWYRQLPEEGLKFMVYLQKENIIDESGMPKERFSAEFPKEGPSILRIQQVVRGDSAAYFCASSPLNREAPTAVSYEQYFGPGTRLTVT.

The chain links TRBV3-1 to TRBJ1-2; no reliable D call. CDR3 length: 17 amino acids. Germline V gene sequence: CDR1 LGHDT, CDR2 YNNKEL (reference sequence). The V and J ends lost 4 bases and 4 bases respectively, with 22 bases between them. The CDR3: CASSPLSRGQTFYGYTF. The CDR3 nucleotides are TGTGCCAGCAGCCCTTTATCCCGCGGGCAGACCTTCTATGGCTACACCTTC.

The chain joins TRBV23-1 to TRBJ2-7, with D perhaps matching TRBD1 (6 bases). TRBV23-1 is annotated as an ORF whose role is uncertain. The germline V and J ends were trimmed by 7 bases and 4 bases, with 14 bases remaining between them. The CDR3 is 13 amino acids. CDR3 protein: CASNPRGFYEQYF. The CDR3 coding sequence is TGCGCCAGCAACCCCAGGGGATTTTACGAGCAGTACTTC.

The chain couples TRBV15 to TRBJ2-3; 9 nucleotides align to TRBD1. From germline, CDR1 is LNHNV and CDR2 YYDKDF (reference sequence). The length of the CDR3 is 16 residues. The V and J ends lost 0 bases and 3 bases, in that order; junction bases with no gene match: 4. CDR3 amino acids: CATSRDQGQGTDTQYF. As DNA, the CDR3 is TGTGCCACCAGCAGAGATCAGGGACAGGGTACAGATACGCAGTATTTT. Full variable domain (missing parts from reference TRBV15 and TRBJ2-3): DAMVIQNPRYQVTQFGKPVTLSCSQTLNHNVMYWYQQKSSQAPKLLFHYYDKDFNNEADTPDNFQSRRPNTSFCFLDIRSPGLGDTAMYLCATSRDQGQGTDTQYFGPGTRLTVL.

J is TRBJ2-2 and V is TRBV20-1; 14 bases line up with TRBD2. V was pared by 5 bases and J by 2 bases, with 4 bases of the junction left unmatched. Germline V gene lookup returns CDR1 DFQATT and CDR2 SNEGSKA (reference sequence). This CDR3 is 16 amino acids long. The CDR3 protein is CSAAGLAGANTGELFF. Here the CDR3 DNA reads TGCAGTGCTGCGGGACTAGCGGGAGCAAACACCGGGGAGCTGTTTTTT.

With respect to this clonotype: One end of the junction does not line up with germline, which may come from a read error. The V gene is TRBV4-1, the J gene TRBJ1-1; D uncertain. The germline gives CDR1 MGHRA, CDR2 YSYEKL. CDR3 length equals 11 residues. CDR3 amino acids: CVSSQDTEAFF. As DNA, the CDR3 is TGCGTCAGCAGCCAGGACACTGAAGCTTTCTTT.

The J gene is TRBJ2-3, the V gene TRBV3-1; no firm D call. Trimming stripped 1 base from V and 1 base from J, with 3 bases between. This CDR3 is 13 amino acids long. CDR1 is LGHDT and CDR2 is YNNKEL in the germline V gene (reference sequence). CDR3 bases: TGTGCCAGCAGCCAAGGTCGCACAGATACGCAGTATTTT. Encoded protein: CASSQGRTDTQYF.

This clonotype was seen once. The rearrangement uses TRBV29-1 and TRBJ2-2, with 11 bases lining up with TRBD2. CDR1 SQVTM and CDR2 ANQGSEA come from the germline V gene. The V segment lost 4 bases and the J segment 5 bases; nucleotides outside the gene matches: 6. The CDR3 runs 15 residues. The CDR3 spells CSVGWTSGWTGELFF. The CDR3, as DNA: TGCAGCGTTGGGTGGACTAGCGGGTGGACCGGGGAGCTGTTTTTT.

The CDR3 DNA reads as TGTGCCAGCAGCTTAGTGCTCAGGGCCACCTACGAGCAGTACTTC. Its translation: CASSLVLRATYEQYF. The chain joins TRBV11-2 to TRBJ2-7, with a tentative D call TRBD1 (5 bases). V was pared by 1 base and J by 2 bases, with 12 bases between. Germline CDR1 SGHAT, CDR2 FQNNGV. This CDR3 has 15 amino acids.

The chain is built from TRBV20-1 and TRBJ2-1, with TRBD2 matching 7 bases. CDR1 is DFQATT and CDR2 is SNEGSKA in the germline V gene (reference sequence). The V and J ends lost 1 base and 0 bases, in that order; junction bases with no gene match: 9. This CDR3 region has 17 residues. CDR3 amino acids: CSARVGLAESSYNEQFF. The DNA of the CDR3 is TGCAGTGCTAGAGTGGGGCTAGCGGAGAGCTCCTACAATGAGCAGTTCTTC.